The 3 T cell receptor beta chains below all came from one sample that was sequenced in a study of PD-L1 blockade in urothelial cancer. Time point indicated: pretreatment peripheral blood. Repertoires were generated with immunoSEQ multiplex PCR, while TCRdb's copy carries only in-frame clones and drops some. The data show some 56,000 clones, approximately 80% seen once. Material: PBMCs, obtained around atezolizumab (anti-PD-L1) treatment. The receptors here all came from a man over 45 with urothelial cancer.

The chain couples TRBV5-1 to TRBJ2-3, with 10 bases that match TRBD2. Germline CDR1 SGHRS, CDR2 YFSETQ. V dropped 0 bases and J dropped 4; count of bases not matched to a gene: 5. There are 16 residues in the CDR3. CDR3 amino acids: CASSLVSGRAADTQYF. DNA for the CDR3: TGCGCCAGCAGCTTGGTCAGCGGGAGGGCCGCAGATACGCAGTATTTT.

The rearrangement joins TRBV19 to TRBJ2-3; 11 bases line up with TRBD2. Unmatched junction bases numbered 4, after V lost 1 base and J lost 1 base. Germline loops: CDR1 LNHDA, CDR2 SQIVND (reference sequence). This CDR3 contains 17 residues. The CDR3 DNA sequence: TGTGCCAGTAGTATAGTTTCACTAGCGGGAGGCACAGATACGCAGTATTTT. Amino acid sequence: CASSIVSLAGGTDTQYF.

This chain joins TRBV19 and TRBJ1-1, with D hard to call. The CDR3 extends over 13 amino acids. The germline V gene encodes CDR1 LNHDA and CDR2 SQIVND (reference sequence). V lost 10 bases and J lost 1, with 13 bases in between. The CDR3 region has the DNA TGTGCCACCATGCCCTCAGGGAACACTGAAGCTTTCTTT. Its translation: CATMPSGNTEAFF.